This entry features one T cell receptor beta chain sequence. The data were taken from a study of cytomegalovirus exposure and HLA in healthy donors. V lost 7 bases and J 4 bases, leaving 11 bases between the germline ends. This CDR3 contains 13 residues. CDR1 and CDR2 (germline): MNHEY, SMNVEV (reference sequence). Vbeta (60) and Jbeta (13) primers were used in the PCR. Clones were read by immunoSEQ multiplex PCR, and TCRdb kept only the in-frame ones, dropping some. Of some 45,000 clones in the sample, 65% to 80% were seen once. The sequence came from a man aged 30 to 39 in good health and CMV-seronegative. J is TRBJ1-3 and V is TRBV27; D remains unclear. What was sequenced was PBMCs. Here the CDR3 DNA reads TGTGCCAGCAAGCGCCCCGGGGGAAACACCATATATTTT. Translation gives CASKRPGGNTIYF.